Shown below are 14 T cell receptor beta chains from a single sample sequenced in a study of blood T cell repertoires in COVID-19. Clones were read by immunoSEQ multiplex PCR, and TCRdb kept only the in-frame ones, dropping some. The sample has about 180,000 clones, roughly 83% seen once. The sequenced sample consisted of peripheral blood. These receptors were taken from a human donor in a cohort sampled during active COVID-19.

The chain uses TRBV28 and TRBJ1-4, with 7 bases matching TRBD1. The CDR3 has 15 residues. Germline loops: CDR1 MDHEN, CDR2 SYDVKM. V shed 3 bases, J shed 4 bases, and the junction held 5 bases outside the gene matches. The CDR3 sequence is CASSFGGQHNEKLFF. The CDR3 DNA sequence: TGTGCCAGCAGTTTTGGGGGACAGCATAATGAAAAACTGTTTTTT.

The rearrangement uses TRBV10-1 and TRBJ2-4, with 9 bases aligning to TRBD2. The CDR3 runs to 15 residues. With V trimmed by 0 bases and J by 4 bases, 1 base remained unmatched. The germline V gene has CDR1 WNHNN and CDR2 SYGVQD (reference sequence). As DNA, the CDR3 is TGCGCCAGCAGTGAGTCGCGGGGGGGTAAAAACATTCAGTACTTC. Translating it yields CASSESRGGKNIQYF.

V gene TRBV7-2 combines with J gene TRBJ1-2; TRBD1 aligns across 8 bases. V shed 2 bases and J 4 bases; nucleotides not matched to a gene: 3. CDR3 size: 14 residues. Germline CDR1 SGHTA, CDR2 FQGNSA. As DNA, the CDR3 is TGTGCCAGCAGCTTACTGGGACAGGTCTATGGCTACACCTTC. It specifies CASSLLGQVYGYTF. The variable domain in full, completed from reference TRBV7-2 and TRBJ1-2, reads GAGVSQSPSNKVTEKGKDVELRCDPISGHTALYWYRQSLGQGLEFLIYFQGNSAPDKSGLPSDRFSAERTGGSVSTLTIQRTQQEDSAVYLCASSLLGQVYGYTFGSGTRLTVV.

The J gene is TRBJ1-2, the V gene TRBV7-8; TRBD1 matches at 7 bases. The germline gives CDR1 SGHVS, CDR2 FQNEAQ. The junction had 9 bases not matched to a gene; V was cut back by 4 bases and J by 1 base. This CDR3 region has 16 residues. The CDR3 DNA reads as TGTGCCAGCAGCTCAACCCACAGGGGCCATAACTATGGCTACACCTTC. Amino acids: CASSSTHRGHNYGYTF.

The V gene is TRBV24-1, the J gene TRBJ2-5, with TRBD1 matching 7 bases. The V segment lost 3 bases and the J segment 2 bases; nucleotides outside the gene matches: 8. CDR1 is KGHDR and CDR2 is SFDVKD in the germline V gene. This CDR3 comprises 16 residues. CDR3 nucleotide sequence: TGTGCCACCAGTGATCGAGGGGACAGCCAGCAAGAGACCCAGTACTTC. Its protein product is CATSDRGDSQQETQYF.

DNA of the CDR3: TGTGCCAGCAGCTTGCAAGGACAGCCCTACGAGCAGTACTTC. Translated: CASSLQGQPYEQYF. The chain uses TRBV5-4 and TRBJ2-7, with D tentatively TRBD1 (6 bases). The CDR3 has 14 amino acids. With 1 base removed from V and 2 bases from J, the gap between germline ends came to 10 bases. Germline V CDR1 and CDR2: SGHNT, YYREEE (reference sequence).

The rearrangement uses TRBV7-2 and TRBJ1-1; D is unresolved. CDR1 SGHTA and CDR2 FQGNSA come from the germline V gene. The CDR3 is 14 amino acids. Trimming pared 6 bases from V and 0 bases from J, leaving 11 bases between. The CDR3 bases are TGTGCCAGCAGGGCAGGTCAGCTGAACACTGAAGCTTTCTTT. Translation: CASRAGQLNTEAFF.

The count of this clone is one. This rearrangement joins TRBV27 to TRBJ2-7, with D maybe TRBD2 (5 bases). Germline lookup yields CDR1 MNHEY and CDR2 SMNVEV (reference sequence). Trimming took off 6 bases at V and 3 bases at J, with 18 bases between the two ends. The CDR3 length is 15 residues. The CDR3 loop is CASSPTTAHYYEQYF. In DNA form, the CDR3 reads TGTGCCAGCAGCCCGACTACTGCTCACTACTACGAGCAGTACTTC.

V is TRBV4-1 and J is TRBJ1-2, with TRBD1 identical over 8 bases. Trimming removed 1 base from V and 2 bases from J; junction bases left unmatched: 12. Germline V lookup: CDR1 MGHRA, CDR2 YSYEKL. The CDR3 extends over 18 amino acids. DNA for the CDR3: TGCGCCAGCAGCCAAGGGGGGTCCGACAGGGGAGTAAACTATGGCTACACCTTC. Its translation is CASSQGGSDRGVNYGYTF.

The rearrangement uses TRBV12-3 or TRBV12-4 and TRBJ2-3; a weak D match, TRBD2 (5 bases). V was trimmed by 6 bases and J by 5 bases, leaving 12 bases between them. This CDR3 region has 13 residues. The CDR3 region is CASSSAGEDTQYF. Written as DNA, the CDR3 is TGTGCCAGCAGCTCTGCGGGTGAAGATACGCAGTATTTT.

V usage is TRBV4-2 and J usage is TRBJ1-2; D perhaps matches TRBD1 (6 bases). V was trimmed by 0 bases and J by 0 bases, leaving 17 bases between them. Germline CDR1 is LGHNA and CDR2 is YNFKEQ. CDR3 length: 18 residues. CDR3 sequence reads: CASSQDSPGQGTNYGYTF. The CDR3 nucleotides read TGTGCCAGCAGCCAAGATTCCCCAGGTCAGGGGACTAACTATGGCTACACCTTC.

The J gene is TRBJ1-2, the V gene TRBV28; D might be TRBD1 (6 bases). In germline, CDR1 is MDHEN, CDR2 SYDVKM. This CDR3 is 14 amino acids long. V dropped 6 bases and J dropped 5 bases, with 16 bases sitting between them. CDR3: CASSLGGARYGYTF. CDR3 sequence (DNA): TGTGCCAGCAGCTTAGGGGGGGCGAGGTATGGCTACACCTTC.

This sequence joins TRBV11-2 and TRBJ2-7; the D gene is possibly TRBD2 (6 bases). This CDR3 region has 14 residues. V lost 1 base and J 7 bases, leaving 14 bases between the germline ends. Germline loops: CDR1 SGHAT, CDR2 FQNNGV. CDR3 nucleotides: TGTGCCAGCAGCTTAGTTTCAGGCGCGGGGGAGCAGTACTTC. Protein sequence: CASSLVSGAGEQYF.

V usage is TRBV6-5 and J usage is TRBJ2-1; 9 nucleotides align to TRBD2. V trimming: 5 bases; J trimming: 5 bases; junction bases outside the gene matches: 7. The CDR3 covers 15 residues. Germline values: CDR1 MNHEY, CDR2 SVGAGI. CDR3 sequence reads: CASSSVAGDHNEQFF. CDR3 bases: TGTGCCAGCAGTAGTGTAGCGGGGGACCACAATGAGCAGTTCTTC.